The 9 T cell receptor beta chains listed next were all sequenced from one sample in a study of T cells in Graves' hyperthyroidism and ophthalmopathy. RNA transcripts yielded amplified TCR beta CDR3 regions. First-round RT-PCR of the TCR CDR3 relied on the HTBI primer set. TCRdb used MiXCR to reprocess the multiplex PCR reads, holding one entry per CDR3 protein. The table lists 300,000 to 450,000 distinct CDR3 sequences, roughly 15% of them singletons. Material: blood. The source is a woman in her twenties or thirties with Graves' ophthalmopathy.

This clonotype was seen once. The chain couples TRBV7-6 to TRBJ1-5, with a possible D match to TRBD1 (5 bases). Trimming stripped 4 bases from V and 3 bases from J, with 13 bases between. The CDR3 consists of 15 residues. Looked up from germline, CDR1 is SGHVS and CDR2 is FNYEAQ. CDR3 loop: CASSSAGEDNQPQHF. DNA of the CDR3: TGTGCCAGCAGCTCAGCGGGGGAGGACAATCAGCCCCAGCATTTT.

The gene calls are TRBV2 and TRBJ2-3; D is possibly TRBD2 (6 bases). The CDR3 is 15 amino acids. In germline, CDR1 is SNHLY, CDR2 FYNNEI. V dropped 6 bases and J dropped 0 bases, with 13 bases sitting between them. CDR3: CASSRDGTSTDTQYF. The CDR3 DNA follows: TGTGCCAGCAGCCGGGACGGGACTAGCACAGATACGCAGTATTTT.

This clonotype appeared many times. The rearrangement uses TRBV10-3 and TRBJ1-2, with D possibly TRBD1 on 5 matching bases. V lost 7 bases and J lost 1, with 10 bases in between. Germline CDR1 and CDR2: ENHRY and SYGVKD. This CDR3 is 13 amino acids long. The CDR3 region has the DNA TGTGCCATCACCGTGGACAATAACTATGGCTACACCTTC. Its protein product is CAITVDNNYGYTF.

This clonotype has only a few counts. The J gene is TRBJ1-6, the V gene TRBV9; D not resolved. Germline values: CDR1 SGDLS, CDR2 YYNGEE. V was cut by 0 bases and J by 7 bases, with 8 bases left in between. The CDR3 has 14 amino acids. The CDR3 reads CASSVEQLNSPLHF. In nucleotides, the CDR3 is TGTGCCAGCAGCGTAGAACAGCTAAATTCACCCCTCCACTTT.

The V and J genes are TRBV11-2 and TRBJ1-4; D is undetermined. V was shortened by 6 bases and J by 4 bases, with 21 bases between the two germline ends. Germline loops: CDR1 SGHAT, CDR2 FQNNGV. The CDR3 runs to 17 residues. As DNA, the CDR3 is TGTGCCAGCAGTCCCTCTTCCACAGCCCTTTATAATGAAAAACTGTTTTTT. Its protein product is CASSPSSTALYNEKLFF. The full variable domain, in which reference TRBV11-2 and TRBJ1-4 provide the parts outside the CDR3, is EAGVAQSPRYKIIEKRQSVAFWCNPISGHATLYWYQQILGQGPKLLIQFQNNGVVDDSQLPKDRFSAERLKGVDSTLKIQPAKLEDSAVYLCASSPSSTALYNEKLFFGSGTQLSVL.

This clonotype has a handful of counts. The CDR3 protein is CASSVTSGAPGETQYF. The CDR3 region has the DNA TGCGCCAGCAGCGTAACTAGCGGGGCCCCGGGAGAGACCCAGTACTTC. The chain employs TRBV5-1 and TRBJ2-5; 10 nucleotides agree with TRBD2. CDR1 and CDR2 from the germline V gene are SGHRS and YFSETQ. J gave up 4 bases and V 4 bases, and 10 bases lay outside the gene matches. The CDR3 is made up of 16 amino acids.

This CDR3 reads CASRETSGRALVDTQYF. In nucleotides, the CDR3 is TGTGCCAGCAGAGAGACTAGCGGGAGGGCCCTCGTAGATACGCAGTATTTT. The chain combines TRBV2 with TRBJ2-3, with 14 nucleotides matching TRBD2. Germline loops: CDR1 SNHLY, CDR2 FYNNEI. With 6 bases clipped from V and 5 bases from J, the junction kept 10 bases outside the gene matches. The CDR3 spans 17 residues.

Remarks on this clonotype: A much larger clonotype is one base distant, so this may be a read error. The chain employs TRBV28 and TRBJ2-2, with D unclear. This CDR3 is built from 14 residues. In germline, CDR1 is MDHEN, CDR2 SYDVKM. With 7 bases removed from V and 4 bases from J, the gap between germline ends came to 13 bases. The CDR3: CASITRWCTGELFF. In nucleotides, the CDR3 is TGTGCCAGCATCACCCGGTGGTGCACCGGGGAGCTGTTTTTT.

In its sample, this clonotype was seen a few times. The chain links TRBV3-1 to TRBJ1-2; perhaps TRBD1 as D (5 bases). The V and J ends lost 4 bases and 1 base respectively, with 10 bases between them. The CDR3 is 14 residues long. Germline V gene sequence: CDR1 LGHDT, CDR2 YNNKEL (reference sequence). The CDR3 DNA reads TGTGCCAGCAGCCTGTGGGGCGATAACTATGGCTACACCTTC. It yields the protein CASSLWGDNYGYTF.